This T cell receptor (beta chain) was observed in a study of Graves' ophthalmopathy and Graves' hyperthyroidism (dated by TCRdb to the late 2010s). General notes on the study: Peripheral blood was collected before any treatment was given, at the time of initial diagnosis. The study used TCR beta repertoire signatures to distinguish Graves' ophthalmopathy from Graves' hyperthyroidism and to predict progression to ophthalmopathy. In total, 135 blood samples were TCR-sequenced: under 45 ophthalmopathy, roughly 80 hyperthyroidism and approximately 17 hyperthyroidism-to-ophthalmopathy patients. A discovery set of 100 patients (roughly 43 ophthalmopathy, 55 to 60 stable hyperthyroidism) was enrolled to explore V-J signatures distinguishing ophthalmopathy from hyperthyroidism. An independent validation cohort comprised around 19 hyperthyroidism patients and over 15 patients who later progressed from hyperthyroidism to ophthalmopathy. In about 6 hyperthyroidism patients, the T-cell repertoire of thyroid tissue was compared with the T-cell repertoire of blood. Once sampling was done, hyperthyroidism patients were given methimazole at a starting dose of 30 mg daily, while ophthalmopathy patients were given high-dose intravenous methylprednisolone. On the study overall, not on this receptor specifically: In validation, the model predicted ophthalmopathy progression with roughly 68% sensitivity and roughly 72% specificity; some 13 predicted patients were CT-confirmed with GO in a median of around 6 months. Sample size was not predetermined statistically, and investigators were not blinded to group allocation. Among expanded thyroid clonotypes with frequency above 0.001, most also showed up in blood, which suggests that blood repertoires may reflect the thyroid immune response. Ophthalmopathy was separated from stable hyperthyroidism by the 13-signature model with just under 90% sensitivity and about 81% specificity in cross-validation and with 80%/75% in the test set.

TCR beta CDR3 regions were amplified from RNA transcripts for repertoire sequencing. HTBI primers and the Qiagen OneStep RT-PCR kit were used in a first-round RT-PCR, which was followed by a second-round multiplex PCR, size selection and purification. The libraries underwent paired-end sequencing with 100 bp reads on an Illumina HiSeq2000. The paper's data handling went like this. SOAPnuke was used for read processing, and reads with adapters, uncalled bases, a mean Phred below 15, or no exact constant-primer or identifier match were discarded. High-quality paired reads were merged with COPE v1.2.5. Each unique nucleotide sequence was treated as a clonotype, and MiTCR v1.1 was used to align the clonotypes to the IMGT TRB V, D and J references. Only V-J combinations with frequency above 0.0001 were analysed, covering 99% to 99.2% of repertoires. A TCR clonal expansion and chaos score per V-J combination was defined as the ratio of F50 clonal expansion to chaos observed in the TCRdist matrix. Welch's t-statistics and random forest were used to reduce the features to about a dozen V-J combinations, which were then used as input to a naive Bayes classifier. Thyroid-blood repertoire similarity was quantified with the Morisita-Horn index. TCRdb reworked the public reads: Q25 trimming with fastp, MiXCR clone assembly, productive beta chains retained. Every distinct CDR3 protein forms one entry, paired with its most common genes and DNA. TCRdb's processing, not the authors' own work, is the source of the V and J calls. In this sample the table shows under 350,000 distinct CDR3 sequences, under 20% of which occur a single time. Of the sample, roughly an eighth falls within the top ten clones.

From cysteine to phenylalanine, the CDR3 is 12 amino acids long. Solely the CDR3 DNA is kept, with 36 bases framed from the first base. V gives up 7 bases and J gives up 2 bases, and the segment between their germline ends measures 9 bases. Regarding this clonotype: Which antigen it targets is not known. The sample holds no much larger clone one base away, and base qualities are not on file.

Patients with ophthalmopathy had moderately to severely active disease, with a Clinical Activity Score of 3 or more, a NOSPECS grade of 4 or more, and a disease duration of less than 3 months. Patients were excluded if they had other autoimmune diseases, uncontrolled infections, pregnancy or lactation. Diagnosis relied on clinical symptoms, serum thyroxine, TRAb, thyroid ultrasound and orbital computed tomography. Ficoll-Paque density gradient centrifugation was used to isolate PBMCs from around 9.1 ml of fresh peripheral blood. Trizol reagent was used to extract the total RNA, and its quality was then checked on an Agilent 2100 Bioanalyzer.

The sequence links TRBV12-3 or TRBV12-4 to TRBJ2-7; the D gene is unclear. The sequencing sample was made of peripheral blood. This receptor was taken from an adult man with Graves' ophthalmopathy. The sequence in DNA is TGTGCCAGCACCGTCGGCCCCTACGAGCAGTACTTC. Its coded protein is CASTVGPYEQYF.